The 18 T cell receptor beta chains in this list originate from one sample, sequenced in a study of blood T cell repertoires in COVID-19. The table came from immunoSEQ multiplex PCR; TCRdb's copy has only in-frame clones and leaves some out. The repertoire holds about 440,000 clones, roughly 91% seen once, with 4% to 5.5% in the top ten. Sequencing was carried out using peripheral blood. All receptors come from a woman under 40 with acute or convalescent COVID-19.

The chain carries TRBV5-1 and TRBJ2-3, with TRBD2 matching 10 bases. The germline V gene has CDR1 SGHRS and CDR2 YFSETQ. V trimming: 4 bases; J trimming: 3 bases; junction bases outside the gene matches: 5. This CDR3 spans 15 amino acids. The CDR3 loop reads CASSHLTSGTDTQYF. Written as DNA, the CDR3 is TGCGCCAGCAGCCATCTGACTAGCGGGACAGATACGCAGTATTTT.

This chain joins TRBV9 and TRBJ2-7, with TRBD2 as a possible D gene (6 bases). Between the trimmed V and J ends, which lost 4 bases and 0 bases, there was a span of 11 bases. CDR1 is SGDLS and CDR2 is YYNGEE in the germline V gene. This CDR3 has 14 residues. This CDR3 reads CASSLGGPSYEQYF. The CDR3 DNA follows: TGTGCCAGCAGCCTGGGGGGTCCCTCCTACGAGCAGTACTTC.

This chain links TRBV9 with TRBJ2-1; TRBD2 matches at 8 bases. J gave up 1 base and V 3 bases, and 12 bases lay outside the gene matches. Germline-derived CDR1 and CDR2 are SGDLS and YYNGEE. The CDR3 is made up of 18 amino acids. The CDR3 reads CASSAPFASGGSYNEQFF. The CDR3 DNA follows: TGTGCCAGCAGCGCTCCCTTCGCGAGCGGGGGATCCTACAATGAGCAGTTCTTC. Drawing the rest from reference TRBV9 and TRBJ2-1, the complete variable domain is DSGVTQTPKHLITATGQRVTLRCSPRSGDLSVYWYQQSLDQGLQFLIQYYNGEERAKGNILERFSAQQFPDLHSELNLSSLELGDSALYFCASSAPFASGGSYNEQFFGPGTRLTVL.

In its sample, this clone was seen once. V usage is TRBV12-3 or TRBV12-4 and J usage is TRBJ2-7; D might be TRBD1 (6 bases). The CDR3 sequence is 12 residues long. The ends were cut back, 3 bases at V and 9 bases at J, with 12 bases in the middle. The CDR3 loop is CASSFRGGVQYF. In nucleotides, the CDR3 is TGTGCCAGCAGTTTCAGGGGTGGGGTGCAGTACTTC.

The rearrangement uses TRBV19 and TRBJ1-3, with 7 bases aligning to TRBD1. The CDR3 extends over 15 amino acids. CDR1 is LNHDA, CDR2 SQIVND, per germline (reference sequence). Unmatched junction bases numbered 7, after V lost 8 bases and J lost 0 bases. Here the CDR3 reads CASRRGGSSGNTIYF. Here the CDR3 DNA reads TGTGCCAGTCGCCGAGGGGGCAGCTCTGGAAACACCATATATTTT.

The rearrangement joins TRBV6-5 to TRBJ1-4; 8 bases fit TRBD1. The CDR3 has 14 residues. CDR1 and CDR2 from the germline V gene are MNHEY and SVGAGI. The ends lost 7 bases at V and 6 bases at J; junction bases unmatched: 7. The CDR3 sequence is CASKGGTGDEKLFF. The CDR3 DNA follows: TGTGCCAGCAAAGGAGGGACAGGTGATGAAAAACTGTTTTTT.

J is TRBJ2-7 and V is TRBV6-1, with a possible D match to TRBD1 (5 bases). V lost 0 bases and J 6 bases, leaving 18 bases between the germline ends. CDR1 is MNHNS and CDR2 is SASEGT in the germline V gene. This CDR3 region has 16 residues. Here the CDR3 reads CASSEAITGHFFEQYF. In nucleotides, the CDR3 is TGTGCCAGCAGTGAAGCCATTACAGGCCATTTTTTCGAGCAGTACTTC.

Here the CDR3 reads CAWTDRGNQPQHF. CDR3 nucleotides: TGTGCCTGGACGGACAGGGGGAATCAGCCCCAGCATTTT. The chain couples TRBV30 to TRBJ1-5, with 10 positions matching TRBD1. Germline trimming cut 4 bases from V and 4 bases from J; bases unmatched to any gene: 1. This CDR3 spans 13 amino acids. CDR1 is GTSNPN and CDR2 is SVGIG in the germline V gene (reference sequence).

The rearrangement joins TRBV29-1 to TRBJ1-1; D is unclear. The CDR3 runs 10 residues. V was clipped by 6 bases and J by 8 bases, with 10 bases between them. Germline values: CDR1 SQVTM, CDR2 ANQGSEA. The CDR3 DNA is TGCAGCGTAGTGATAACAGAAGCTTTCTTT. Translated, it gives CSVVITEAFF.

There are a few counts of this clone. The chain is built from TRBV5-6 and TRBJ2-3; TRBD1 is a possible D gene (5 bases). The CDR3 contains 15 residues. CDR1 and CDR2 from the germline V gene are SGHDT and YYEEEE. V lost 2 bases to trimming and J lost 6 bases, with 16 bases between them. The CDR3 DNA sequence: TGTGCCAGCAGCTTCTTTGGGTGGGGCGCGGATACGCAGTATTTT. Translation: CASSFFGWGADTQYF.

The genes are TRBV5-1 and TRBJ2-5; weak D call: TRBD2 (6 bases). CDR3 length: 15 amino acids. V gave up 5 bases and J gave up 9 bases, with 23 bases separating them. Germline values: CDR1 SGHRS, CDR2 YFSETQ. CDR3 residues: CASSFGTRDPMAQYF. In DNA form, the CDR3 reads TGCGCCAGCAGTTTCGGGACTCGGGACCCCATGGCCCAGTACTTC.

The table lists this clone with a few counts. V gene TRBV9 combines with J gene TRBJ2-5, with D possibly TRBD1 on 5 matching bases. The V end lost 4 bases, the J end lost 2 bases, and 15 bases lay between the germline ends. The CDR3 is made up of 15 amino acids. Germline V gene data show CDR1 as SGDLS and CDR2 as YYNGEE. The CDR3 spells CASSPRTYTQETQYF. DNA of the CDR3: TGTGCCAGCAGCCCCCGGACATACACACAAGAGACCCAGTACTTC.

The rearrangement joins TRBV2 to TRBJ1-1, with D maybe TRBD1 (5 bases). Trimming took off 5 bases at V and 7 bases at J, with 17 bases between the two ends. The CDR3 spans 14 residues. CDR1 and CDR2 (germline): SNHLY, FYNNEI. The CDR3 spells CASSMGREEGEAFF. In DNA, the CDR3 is TGTGCCAGCAGTATGGGCAGGGAGGAGGGTGAAGCTTTCTTT.

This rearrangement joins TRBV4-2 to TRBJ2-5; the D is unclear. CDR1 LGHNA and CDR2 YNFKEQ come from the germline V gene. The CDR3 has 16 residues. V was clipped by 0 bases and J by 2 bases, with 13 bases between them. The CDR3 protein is CASSQEVLVAQETQYF. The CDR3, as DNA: TGTGCCAGCAGCCAAGAGGTCCTAGTCGCACAAGAGACCCAGTACTTC.

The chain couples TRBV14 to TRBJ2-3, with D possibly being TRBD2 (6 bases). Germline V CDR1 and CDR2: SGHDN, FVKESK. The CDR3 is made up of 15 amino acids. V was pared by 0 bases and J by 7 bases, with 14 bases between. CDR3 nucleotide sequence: TGTGCCAGCAGCCAAGATCGGGAGAACCCCCATACGCAGTATTTT. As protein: CASSQDRENPHTQYF.

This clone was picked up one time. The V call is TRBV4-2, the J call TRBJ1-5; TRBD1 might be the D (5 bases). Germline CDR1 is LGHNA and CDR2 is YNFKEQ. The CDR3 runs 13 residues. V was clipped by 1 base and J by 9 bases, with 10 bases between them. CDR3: CASSQGRGGPQHF. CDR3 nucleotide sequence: TGTGCCAGCAGCCAAGGGAGGGGAGGGCCCCAGCATTTT.

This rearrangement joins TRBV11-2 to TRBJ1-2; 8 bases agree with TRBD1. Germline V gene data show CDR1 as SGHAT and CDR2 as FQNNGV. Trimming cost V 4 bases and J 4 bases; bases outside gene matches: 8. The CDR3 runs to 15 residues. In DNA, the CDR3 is TGTGCCAGCAGCTCACCCCAGGGGGCCCCCTATGGCTACACCTTC. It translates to CASSSPQGAPYGYTF.

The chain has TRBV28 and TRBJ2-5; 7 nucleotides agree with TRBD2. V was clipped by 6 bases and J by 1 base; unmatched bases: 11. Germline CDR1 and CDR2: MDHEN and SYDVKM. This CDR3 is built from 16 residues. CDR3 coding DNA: TGTGCCAGCAGCGTCCTCGGGGGGTCCTCCCAAGAGACCCAGTACTTC. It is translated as CASSVLGGSSQETQYF.